The next 7 T cell receptor beta chains were all read from a single sample in a study of OX40 agonist ivuxolimab in advanced cancers. Sequencing used immunoSEQ multiplex PCR; TCRdb keeps in-frame clones, though not all of them. Found here are 55,000 to 65,000 clones, under 95% of them singletons; the top ten hold about 0.4%. Sequencing was performed on CD4+ or CD8+ T cells sorted from blood, taken in a trial of the OX40 agonist ivuxolimab. These receptors originate from an adult with an advanced solid tumor such as melanoma, head and neck, liver or kidney cancer.

The V call is TRBV4-3, the J call TRBJ2-7; 8 positions agree with TRBD1. From germline, CDR1 is LGHNA and CDR2 YSLEER. This CDR3 has 15 residues. The V gene end was trimmed by 3 bases and the J gene end by 2 bases; junction bases not matched to a gene: 6. Here the CDR3 DNA reads TGCGCCAGCAGCCACGACAGGGGAGTCGCCTACGAGCAGTACTTC. It encodes CASSHDRGVAYEQYF.

This sequence joins TRBV10-3 and TRBJ1-2, with D perhaps matching TRBD1 (5 bases). Germline V gene data show CDR1 as ENHRY and CDR2 as SYGVKD. CDR3 length: 15 residues. The germline V and J ends were trimmed by 3 bases and 2 bases, with 13 bases remaining between them. The CDR3 DNA reads TGTGCCATCAGTGATGGTGGGGCCGGAAACTATGGCTACACCTTC. Amino acid sequence: CAISDGGAGNYGYTF.

This clone has a handful of counts. The DNA of the CDR3 is TGTGCCAGCAGCTTAGCGCTTGCAGGGGATATGTATGGAAACACCATATATTTT. Its translation is CASSLALAGDMYGNTIYF. The V and J genes are TRBV7-9 and TRBJ1-3; the D gene is possibly TRBD1 (6 bases). The CDR3 consists of 18 residues. V was trimmed by 0 bases and J by 3 bases, leaving 18 bases between them. Germline-derived CDR1 and CDR2 are SEHNR and FQNEAQ (reference sequence).

Remarks on this clone: This sample also contains other DNA sequences that code for the same CDR3. This rearrangement joins TRBV30 to TRBJ2-7; D unresolved. Trimming took 0 bases from V and 1 from J, leaving 1 base between them. This CDR3 comprises 11 residues. The germline V gene encodes CDR1 GTSNPN and CDR2 SVGIG (reference sequence). DNA for the CDR3: TGTGCCTGGAGTGTATCCTACGAGCAGTACTTC. Encoded protein: CAWSVSYEQYF.

The chain combines TRBV10-3 with TRBJ2-7, with 7 nucleotides matching TRBD2. The CDR3 extends over 13 amino acids. Germline V CDR1 and CDR2: ENHRY, SYGVKD. The trim removed 10 bases at V and 6 bases at J, leaving 12 bases unmatched. CDR3 sequence reads: CATLALSGGEQYF. The CDR3 DNA follows: TGTGCCACCCTGGCTCTGTCGGGAGGCGAGCAGTACTTC.

This sequence joins TRBV6-1 and TRBJ2-7; D unresolved. In germline, CDR1 is MNHNS, CDR2 SASEGT. Trimming removed 2 bases at V and 5 bases at J, with 13 bases between. The CDR3 contains 14 residues. The CDR3 bases are TGTGCCAGCAGTGAAAGTGTTAGCATCCACGAGCAGTACTTC. This translates into CASSESVSIHEQYF.

V usage is TRBV5-1 and J usage is TRBJ1-2; 8 bases line up with TRBD1. J lost 1 base, V lost 0 bases, and 11 bases had no gene match. Germline-derived CDR1 and CDR2 are SGHRS and YFSETQ. The CDR3 runs 18 residues. CDR3 nucleotide sequence: TGCGCCAGCAGCTTGGTCCCGACAGGGGCGAATATTAACTATGGCTACACCTTC. Its protein product is CASSLVPTGANINYGYTF.